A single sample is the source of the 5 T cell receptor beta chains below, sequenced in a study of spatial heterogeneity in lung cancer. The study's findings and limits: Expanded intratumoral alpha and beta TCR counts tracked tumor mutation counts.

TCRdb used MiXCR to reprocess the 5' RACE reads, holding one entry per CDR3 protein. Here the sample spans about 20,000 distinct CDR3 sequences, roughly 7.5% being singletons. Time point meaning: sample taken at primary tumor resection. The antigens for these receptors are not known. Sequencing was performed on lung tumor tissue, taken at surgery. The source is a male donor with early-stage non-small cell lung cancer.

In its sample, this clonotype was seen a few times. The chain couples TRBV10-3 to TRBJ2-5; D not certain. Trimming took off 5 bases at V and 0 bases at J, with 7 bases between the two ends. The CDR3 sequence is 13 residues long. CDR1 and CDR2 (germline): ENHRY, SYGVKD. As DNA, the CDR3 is TGTGCCATCAGTTCAGAGTACCAAGAGACCCAGTACTTC. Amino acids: CAISSEYQETQYF.

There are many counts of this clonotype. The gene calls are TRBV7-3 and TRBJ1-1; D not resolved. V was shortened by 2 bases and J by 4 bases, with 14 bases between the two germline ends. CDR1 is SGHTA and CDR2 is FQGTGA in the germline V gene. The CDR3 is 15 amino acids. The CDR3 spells CASSLGAGGFTEAFF. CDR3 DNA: TGTGCCAGCAGCTTAGGTGCAGGAGGGTTCACTGAAGCTTTCTTT.

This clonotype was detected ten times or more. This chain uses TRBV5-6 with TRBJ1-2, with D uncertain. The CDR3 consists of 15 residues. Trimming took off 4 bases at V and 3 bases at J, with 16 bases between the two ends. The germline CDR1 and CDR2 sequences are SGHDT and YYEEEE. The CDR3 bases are TGTGCCAGCAGCCCCCTCCCTAGTGATTACTATGGCTACACCTTC. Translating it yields CASSPLPSDYYGYTF.

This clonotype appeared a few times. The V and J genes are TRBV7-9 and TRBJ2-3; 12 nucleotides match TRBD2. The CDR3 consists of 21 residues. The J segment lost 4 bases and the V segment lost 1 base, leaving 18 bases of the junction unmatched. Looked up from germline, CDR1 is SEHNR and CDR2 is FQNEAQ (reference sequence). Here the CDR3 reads CASSLDRSPSGGASTPDTQYF. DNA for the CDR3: TGTGCCAGCAGCTTAGACCGCTCCCCTAGCGGGGGGGCCAGCACCCCAGATACGCAGTATTTT.

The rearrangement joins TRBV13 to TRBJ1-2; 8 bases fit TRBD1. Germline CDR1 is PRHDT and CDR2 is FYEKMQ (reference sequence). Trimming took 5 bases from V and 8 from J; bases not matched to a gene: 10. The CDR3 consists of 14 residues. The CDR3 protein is CASSPNAGGGGYTF. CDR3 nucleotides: TGTGCCAGCAGCCCTAACGCAGGGGGCGGCGGCTACACCTTC. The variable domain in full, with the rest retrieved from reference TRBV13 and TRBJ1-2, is AAGVIQSPRHLIKEKRETATLKCYPIPRHDTVYWYQQGPGQDPQFLISFYEKMQSDKGSIPDRFSAQQFSDYHSELNMSSLELGDSALYFCASSPNAGGGGYTFGSGTRLTVV.